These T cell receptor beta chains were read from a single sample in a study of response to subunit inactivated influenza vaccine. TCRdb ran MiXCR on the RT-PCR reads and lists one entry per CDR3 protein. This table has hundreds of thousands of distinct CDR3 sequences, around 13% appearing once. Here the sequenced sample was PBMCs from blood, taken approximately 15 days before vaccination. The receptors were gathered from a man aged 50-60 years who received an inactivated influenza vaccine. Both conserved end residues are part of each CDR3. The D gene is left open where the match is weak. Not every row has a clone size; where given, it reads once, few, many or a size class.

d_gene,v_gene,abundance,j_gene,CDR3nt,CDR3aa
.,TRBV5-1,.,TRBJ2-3,TGCGCCAGCAGCTTAAATGGGGCCGGAGATACGCAGTATTTT,CASSLNGAGDTQYF
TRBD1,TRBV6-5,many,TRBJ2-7,TGTGCCACCTACGACAGGGGCAACGAGCAGTACTTC,CATYDRGNEQYF
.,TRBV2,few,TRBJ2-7,TGTGCCAGCCGATTTCGAGGATCCTCCTACGAGCAGTACTTC,CASRFRGSSYEQYF
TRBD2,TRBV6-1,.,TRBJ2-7,TGTGCCAGCAGCCCCTCCGGGACTAGTCCCTACGAGCAGTACTTC,CASSPSGTSPYEQYF
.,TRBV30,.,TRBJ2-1,TGTGCCTGGACGAGGAGAAGGTACAATGAGCAGTTCTTC,CAWTRRRYNEQFF
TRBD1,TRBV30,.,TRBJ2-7,TGTGCCTGGAATATAAGGGGGCTCTTCGAGCAGTACTTC,CAWNIRGLFEQYF
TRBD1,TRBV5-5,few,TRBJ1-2,TGTGCCAGCAAGACAGGGGCTTGGGATGGCTACACCTTC,CASKTGAWDGYTF
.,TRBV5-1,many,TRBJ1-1,TGCGCCAGCAGCTCACAGGAGAACACTGAAGCTTTCTTT,CASSSQENTEAFF
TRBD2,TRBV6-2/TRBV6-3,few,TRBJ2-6,TGTGCCAGCAGTTACTCCAGACTAGCGGGTAGATCCTCTGGGGCCAACGTCCTGACTTTC,CASSYSRLAGRSSGANVLTF
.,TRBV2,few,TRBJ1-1,TGTGCCAGCAGTCAACAGGTAACTGAAGCTTTCTTT,CASSQQVTEAFF